One and the same sample provided the 25 T cell receptor beta chains below, sequenced in a study of blood T cell repertoires in COVID-19. Repertoires were generated with immunoSEQ multiplex PCR, while TCRdb's copy carries only in-frame clones and drops some. The table lists 280,000 or so clones, roughly 86% of them singletons. Input material: PBMCs or T cells enriched from blood (not recorded which). Source of these receptors: a woman in her 50s who had been exposed to COVID-19.

This clone has more than one count but fewer than ten. The chain recombines TRBV28 with TRBJ1-2, with D uncertain. The CDR3 has 12 amino acids. Germline V gene lookup returns CDR1 MDHEN and CDR2 SYDVKM. V lost 5 bases to trimming and J lost 2 bases, with 6 bases between them. The CDR3 DNA follows: TGTGCCAGCAGTACTAAAAACTATGGCTACACCTTC. This encodes CASSTKNYGYTF.

The chain combines TRBV19 with TRBJ2-7; 9 nucleotides match TRBD1. This CDR3 region has 14 residues. Germline V gene lookup returns CDR1 LNHDA and CDR2 SQIVND (reference sequence). V trimming: 5 bases; J trimming: 6 bases; junction bases outside the gene matches: 8. The CDR3 DNA reads TGTGCCAGTAGTTCACCCCGGGACAGGGCCGAGCAGTACTTC. This translates into CASSSPRDRAEQYF.

The chain has TRBV19 and TRBJ2-1; 8 bases map to TRBD1. After removal of 4 bases from V and 8 bases from J, the junction contained 7 bases not matched to a gene. Per germline, CDR1 LNHDA and CDR2 SQIVND (reference sequence). CDR3 size: 14 residues. For the CDR3, the DNA is TGTGCCAGTAGTAAAGGACAGGGTTTGGATGAGCAGTTCTTC. It specifies CASSKGQGLDEQFF.

The chain combines TRBV7-8 with TRBJ2-3; no clear D. The V and J ends lost 4 bases and 4 bases respectively, with 6 bases between them. Germline CDR1 is SGHVS and CDR2 is FQNEAQ. This CDR3 region has 12 residues. CDR3 sequence reads: CASSSFADTQYF. CDR3 DNA: TGTGCCAGCAGCTCCTTCGCAGATACGCAGTATTTT.

The chain links TRBV30 to TRBJ1-5; no definite D call. This CDR3 is 17 amino acids long. Looked up from germline, CDR1 is GTSNPN and CDR2 is SVGIG (reference sequence). Trimming cost V 3 bases and J 3 bases, with 21 bases left between them. This CDR3 is CAWRGGSGLFNNQPQHF. The CDR3 DNA follows: TGTGCCTGGAGAGGCGGATCTGGGTTATTCAACAATCAGCCCCAGCATTTT.

DNA for the CDR3: TGTGCCAGCAGTCCGGGACAGACTAGCACAGATACGCAGTATTTT. Its translation is CASSPGQTSTDTQYF. The chain carries TRBV28 and TRBJ2-3, with 7 bases fitting TRBD1. This CDR3 comprises 15 residues. Germline values: CDR1 MDHEN, CDR2 SYDVKM. V lost 5 bases to trimming and J lost 0 bases; unmatched junction nucleotides: 5.

This rearrangement joins TRBV28 to TRBJ1-1; unclear D gene. The germline V gene encodes CDR1 MDHEN and CDR2 SYDVKM. The V end lost 3 bases, the J end lost 1 base, and 6 bases lay between the germline ends. This CDR3 contains 13 residues. CDR3 in amino acids: CASSFPGNTEAFF. In nucleotides, the CDR3 is TGTGCCAGCAGTTTTCCAGGGAACACTGAAGCTTTCTTT. The full variable domain, in which reference TRBV28 and TRBJ1-1 provide the parts outside the CDR3, is DVKVTQSSRYLVKRTGEKVFLECVQDMDHENMFWYRQDPGLGLRLIYFSYDVKMKEKGDIPEGYSVSREKKERFSLILESASTNQTSMYLCASSFPGNTEAFFGQGTRLTVV.

This sequence joins TRBV5-4 and TRBJ2-2; 7 bases align to TRBD1. CDR1 and CDR2 (germline): SGHNT, YYREEE (reference sequence). The CDR3 is 14 residues long. After removal of 7 bases from V and 1 base from J, the junction contained 4 bases not matched to a gene. The CDR3 bases are TGTGCCAGCTCAGGACAGGAGAACACCGGGGAGCTGTTTTTT. Translating gives CASSGQENTGELFF. Full variable domain (outside the CDR3, taken from reference TRBV5-4 and TRBJ2-2): ETGVTQSPTHLIKTRGQQVTLRCSSQSGHNTVSWYQQALGQGPQFIFQYYREEENGRGNFPPRFSGLQFPNYSSELNVNALELDDSALYLCASSGQENTGELFFGEGSRLTVL.

The gene calls are TRBV7-2 and TRBJ2-3; D gene unclear. Between the trimmed V and J ends, which lost 5 bases and 3 bases, there was a span of 18 bases. Germline V gene data show CDR1 as SGHTA and CDR2 as FQGNSA. The CDR3 spans 16 residues. The CDR3 spells CASSKTQTTRTDTQYF. As DNA, the CDR3 is TGTGCCAGCAGCAAAACTCAGACAACCAGGACAGATACGCAGTATTTT.

The genes are TRBV3-1 (or the pseudogene TRBV3-2) and TRBJ2-3; 13 positions match TRBD2. The CDR3 totals 17 residues. V lost 4 bases, J lost 4 bases, and 8 bases stayed unmatched. Per germline, CDR1 LGHDT and CDR2 YNNKEL (reference sequence). The CDR3 loop reads CASSPTSGGAGADTQYF. The DNA for the CDR3 is TGTGCCAGCAGCCCCACTAGCGGGGGGGCCGGCGCAGATACGCAGTATTTT.

This sequence joins TRBV28 and TRBJ2-7, with 7 bases identical to TRBD1. Germline-derived CDR1 and CDR2 are MDHEN and SYDVKM. J was trimmed by 9 bases and V by 2 bases; bases with no gene match: 13. The CDR3 length is 15 residues. The CDR3 loop is CASSLRVLAGGLQYF. The CDR3 coding sequence is TGTGCCAGCAGTTTACGAGTATTGGCAGGGGGTCTGCAGTACTTC.

This sequence joins TRBV9 and TRBJ1-3, with 8 bases fitting TRBD1. The V gene's germline CDR1 is SGDLS and CDR2 YYNGEE. With V trimmed by 0 bases and J by 0 bases, 5 bases remained unmatched. The CDR3 totals 17 residues. Here the CDR3 DNA reads TGTGCCAGCAGCGTAGTATGGGACAGGCCCTCTGGAAACACCATATATTTT. The encoded protein is CASSVVWDRPSGNTIYF.

The chain employs TRBV27 and TRBJ2-3; 9 bases match TRBD2. J was trimmed by 6 bases and V by 5 bases; bases with no gene match: 9. Looked up from germline, CDR1 is MNHEY and CDR2 is SMNVEV (reference sequence). The CDR3 totals 15 residues. The CDR3 sequence: CASSRLAENWDTQYF. The DNA for the CDR3 is TGTGCCAGCAGTCGACTAGCGGAAAATTGGGATACGCAGTATTTT.

The chain carries TRBV28 and TRBJ2-7; D is undetermined. Germline V gene data show CDR1 as MDHEN and CDR2 as SYDVKM. V lost 1 base and J 6 bases, leaving 19 bases between the germline ends. This CDR3 spans 16 amino acids. CDR3 protein: CASSLSLFQQATEQYF. In DNA, the CDR3 is TGTGCCAGCAGTTTATCCCTCTTCCAGCAGGCCACCGAGCAGTACTTC.

The chain carries TRBV6-4 and TRBJ1-2, with D tentatively TRBD1 (6 bases). Trimming removed 0 bases at V and 4 bases at J, with 12 bases between. The CDR3 covers 15 residues. Germline V gives CDR1 MRHNA, CDR2 SNTAGT. The CDR3 nucleotides read TGTGCCAGCAGTGACTCGGCTGGGGGCAGCTATGGCTACACCTTC. Encoded protein: CASSDSAGGSYGYTF.

This chain connects TRBV5-8 to TRBJ2-7; 7 nucleotides align to TRBD2. Germline V gives CDR1 SGHTS, CDR2 YDEGEE. V shed 1 base, J shed 2 bases, and the junction held 6 bases outside the gene matches. This CDR3 has 15 amino acids. CDR3: CASSLTGAGAYEQYF. CDR3 in DNA: TGTGCCAGCAGCTTGACCGGGGCGGGGGCCTACGAGCAGTACTTC.

V and J are TRBV5-8 and TRBJ2-4, with D unclear. Trimming cost V 4 bases and J 0 bases, with 17 bases left between them. The CDR3 has 17 residues. CDR1 SGHTS and CDR2 YDEGEE come from the germline V gene. CDR3 sequence (DNA): TGTGCCAGCAGCCCCTTGGCGGAGAGATTAGCCAAAAACATTCAGTACTTC. Encoded protein: CASSPLAERLAKNIQYF.

The CDR3 DNA is TGTGCCAGCAGACCGGGGAGGGTCAGCAATCAGCCCCAGCATTTT. Translation: CASRPGRVSNQPQHF. This chain joins TRBV6-5 and TRBJ1-5; D gene unclear. The CDR3 consists of 15 residues. The germline V gene encodes CDR1 MNHEY and CDR2 SVGAGI. With 6 bases removed from V and 1 base from J, the gap between germline ends came to 13 bases.

This chain connects TRBV23-1 to TRBJ2-7; TRBD1 might be the D (5 bases). Being an ORF, TRBV23-1 has a function that is uncertain. This CDR3 contains 17 residues. V was cut by 0 bases and J by 0 bases, with 15 bases left in between. The CDR3 nucleotides read TGCGCCAGCAGTCAATCCAGGGTGTCATTTCCCTCCTACGAGCAGTACTTC. This translates into CASSQSRVSFPSYEQYF.

This clone has only one observation. The chain links TRBV5-4 to TRBJ2-3, with 11 bases matching TRBD2. The CDR3 totals 15 residues. In germline, CDR1 is SGHNT, CDR2 YYREEE (reference sequence). V dropped 3 bases and J dropped 1; count of bases not matched to a gene: 1. The CDR3 DNA sequence: TGTGCCAGCAGCTCGGGACTAGCGGGCACAGATACGCAGTATTTT. This sequence encodes CASSSGLAGTDTQYF.

This chain links TRBV6-5 with TRBJ2-7; 9 nucleotides align to TRBD1. V gave up 5 bases and J gave up 1 base; unmatched junction bases: 3. Per germline, CDR1 MNHEY and CDR2 SVGAGI. The CDR3 totals 14 residues. The CDR3 spells CASSIDRGSYEQYF. The CDR3 DNA reads as TGTGCCAGCAGTATTGACAGGGGGTCCTACGAGCAGTACTTC.

The V call is TRBV28, the J call TRBJ2-7, with 9 bases fitting TRBD1. From germline, CDR1 is MDHEN and CDR2 SYDVKM. V shed 6 bases and J 4 bases; nucleotides not matched to a gene: 1. The CDR3 spans 12 residues. The CDR3 DNA reads as TGTGCCAGCAGACAGGGGGCGTACGAGCAGTACTTC. Amino acids: CASRQGAYEQYF.

This clone was recorded a few times. The CDR3 DNA follows: TGTGCCAGCAGCTCCGGACAGCGGCATGGCTACACCTTC. Translation: CASSSGQRHGYTF. This chain uses TRBV7-9 with TRBJ1-2; tentative D call: TRBD1 (6 bases). Germline V gene lookup returns CDR1 SEHNR and CDR2 FQNEAQ (reference sequence). Trimming cost V 4 bases and J 6 bases, with 12 bases left between them. CDR3 length equals 13 residues.

This rearrangement joins TRBV29-1 to TRBJ2-1; TRBD1 aligns across 8 bases. The V and J ends lost 6 bases and 4 bases, in that order; junction bases with no gene match: 8. This CDR3 is 14 amino acids long. Germline CDR1 reads SQVTM; CDR2 reads ANQGSEA. The CDR3 loop reads CSVLDRVHYNEQFF. As DNA, the CDR3 is TGCAGCGTGTTGGACAGGGTCCATTACAATGAGCAGTTCTTC.

V and J are TRBV28 and TRBJ1-6; 8 bases fit TRBD1. The CDR3 has 14 amino acids. Germline V gene lookup returns CDR1 MDHEN and CDR2 SYDVKM. The V and J ends lost 6 bases and 9 bases, in that order; junction bases with no gene match: 7. The CDR3, as DNA: TGTGCCAGCAGGACCGGGACAGGAACTTCACCCCTCCACTTT. This sequence encodes CASRTGTGTSPLHF.